One TCR beta chain is described in this entry. These data belong to a study of CD8 T cells in Susac syndrome. Both CD4+ and CD8+ T cells were negatively isolated, and TEMRA cells underwent FACS enrichment. An amount of RNA that ranged from 0.5 to 1 ug was reverse transcribed with random hexamers. With immunoSEQ multiplex PCR, TCR beta CDR3 was amplified across 54 Vbeta and 13 Jbeta. TCRdb processed the immunoSEQ multiplex PCR reads anew with MiXCR; each CDR3 protein has one entry. Of about 180,000 distinct CDR3 sequences in the sample, 90% to 95% were seen once. Sequencing was carried out using CD4+ T cells from PBMCs. This TCR was recovered from a human donor with Susac syndrome.

CDR3 in amino acids: CATSRGGGNQPQHF. The CDR3 coding sequence is TGTGCCACCAGCAGAGGAGGGGGCAATCAGCCCCAGCATTTT. This chain uses TRBV15 with TRBJ1-5; D perhaps matches TRBD1 (5 bases). Germline V gives CDR1 LNHNV, CDR2 YYDKDF (reference sequence). The CDR3 covers 14 residues. The ends were cut back, 1 base at V and 2 bases at J, with 6 bases in the middle.